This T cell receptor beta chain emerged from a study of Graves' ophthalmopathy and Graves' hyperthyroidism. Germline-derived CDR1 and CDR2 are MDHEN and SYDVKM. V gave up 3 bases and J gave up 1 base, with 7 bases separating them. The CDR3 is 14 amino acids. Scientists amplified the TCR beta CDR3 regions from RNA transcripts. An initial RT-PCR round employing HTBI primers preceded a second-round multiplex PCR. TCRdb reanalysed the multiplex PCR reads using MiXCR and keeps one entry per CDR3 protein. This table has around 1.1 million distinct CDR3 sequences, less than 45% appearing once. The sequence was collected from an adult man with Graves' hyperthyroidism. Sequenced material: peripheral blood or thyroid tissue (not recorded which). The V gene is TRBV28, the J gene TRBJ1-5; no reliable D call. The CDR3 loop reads CASSFPTSNQPQHF. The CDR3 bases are TGTGCCAGCAGTTTCCCGACAAGCAATCAGCCCCAGCATTTT.